This T cell receptor (beta chain) stems from a study of T-cell reconstitution after alpha-beta-depleted transplantation in children. Molecular barcoding with unique molecular identifiers was used for the TCRbeta library. TCRdb ran MiXCR on the PCR reads and lists one entry per CDR3 protein. The profile shows a few hundred thousand distinct CDR3 sequences, about a tenth of them singletons. V was trimmed by 7 bases and J by 2 bases, leaving 10 bases between them. Germline CDR1 reads MNHEY; CDR2 reads SVGEGT. The length of the CDR3 is 13 residues. This clonotype came up many times. The sequence was collected from a human donor who donated a stem cell graft to a child with acute myeloid leukemia. Sequenced material: PBMCs from the stem cell graft donor, taken from the stem cell graft. The V gene is TRBV6-2 or TRBV6-3, the J gene TRBJ2-3; the D is unclear. The CDR3 sequence is CASTIRVTDTQYF. DNA of the CDR3: TGTGCCAGCACCATTCGGGTCACAGATACGCAGTATTTT.